What follows describes a single T cell receptor beta chain. The CDR3 covers 14 residues. The germline V gene has CDR1 MNHEY and CDR2 SVGAGI. V lost 6 bases and J 1 base, leaving 9 bases between the germline ends. Stated time point: baseline pretreatment blood. Treatment meaning: 15 Gy SBRT to primary tumor, nephrectomy 4 weeks later. These data belong to a study of radiation and T cells in renal cell carcinoma. Sequencing used immunoSEQ multiplex PCR; TCRdb keeps in-frame clones, though not all of them. The sample shows 140,000 to 150,000 clones, about 88% of them seen only once. The input for sequencing was blood, taken from a patient whose treatment included radiotherapy and nephrectomy. The sequence derives from a woman between 65 and 79 years old with renal cell carcinoma. The rearrangement joins TRBV6-5 to TRBJ1-4; D ambiguous. In DNA form, the CDR3 reads TGTGCCAGCAGCCCAAGTTTAACTAATGAAAAACTGTTTTTT. It encodes CASSPSLTNEKLFF.